Sequencing of this TCR beta chain was carried out in a study of blood T cell repertoires in COVID-19. Authors' data handling: The assay estimated nucleated cells by amplifying reference gene primers. Sequencing was performed with immunoSEQ multiplex PCR; in TCRdb, only in-frame clones are kept and a portion is missing. From that table come the V and J calls and clone size; the DNA was used to work out D and trimming. This table has tens of thousands of clones, roughly 84% appearing once. This clonotype originated in a man older than 75 in a cohort sampled during active COVID-19. The sequencing input was peripheral blood.

In DNA form, the CDR3 reads TGCGCCAGCAGCTTACAGCGGGGTCTCTCCTACGAGCAGTACTTC. Translation gives CASSLQRGLSYEQYF. The chain employs TRBV5-1 and TRBJ2-7, with 7 bases aligning to TRBD2. With V trimmed by 2 bases and J by 0 bases, 5 bases remained unmatched. This CDR3 comprises 15 residues. In germline, CDR1 is SGHRS, CDR2 YFSETQ.